These T cell receptor beta chains were read from a single sample in a study of blood T cell repertoires in COVID-19. Repertoires were generated with immunoSEQ multiplex PCR, while TCRdb's copy carries only in-frame clones and drops some. In the table there are fewer than 80,000 clones, 86% of which are singletons. The material sequenced was peripheral blood. Receptors were obtained from a man older than 75 with COVID-19, enrolled during active disease. CDR3s include the opening cysteine and the closing phenylalanine or tryptophan. The D gene is left open where the match is weak. Clone size is given for some rows only: seen once, a few or many times, or a class if the clone is expanded.

J gene | D gene | V gene | clone size | CDR3 DNA | CDR3 protein
TRBJ1-6 | NA | TRBV4-2 | NA | TGTGCCAGCAGCCAAGCGAGGGGGAATTCACCCCTCCACTTT | CASSQARGNSPLHF
TRBJ2-1 | NA | TRBV5-4 | NA | TGTGCCAGCAGCTTGTTATACACAGGGTCAAGTCCGGGATACAATGAGCAGTTCTTC | CASSLLYTGSSPGYNEQFF
TRBJ1-4 | TRBD1 | TRBV6-6 | few | TGTGCCAGCAGACCCGTGACAGGGGGCCTTGAAAAACTGTTTTTT | CASRPVTGGLEKLFF
TRBJ2-5 | TRBD2 | TRBV7-9 | NA | TGTGCCAGCAGCTTGCCTAGCGGGGGGGCCTTGGAGACCCAGTACTTC | CASSLPSGGALETQYF
TRBJ2-7 | NA | TRBV12-5 | NA | TGTGCTAGTGGCATTAGCGGAAGCTCCTACGAGCAGTACTTC | CASGISGSSYEQYF
TRBJ1-3 | TRBD1 | TRBV7-2 | NA | TGTGCCAGCAGCTTAGTTGGGACAGGGCGTGGAAACACCATATATTTT | CASSLVGTGRGNTIYF
TRBJ1-2 | NA | TRBV18 | NA | TGTGCCAGCTCACCACCCGGACAGCTCTATGGCTACACCTTC | CASSPPGQLYGYTF
TRBJ2-7 | TRBD1 | TRBV5-4 | NA | TGTGCCAGCAGCTTGGCTCAGGGGGCGATCGAGCAGTACTTC | CASSLAQGAIEQYF
TRBJ1-1 | TRBD1 | TRBV5-4 | NA | TGTGCCAGCAGCGGTCCGACAGGGAGAACTGAAGCTTTCTTT | CASSGPTGRTEAFF
TRBJ2-7 | TRBD1 | TRBV6-5 | NA | TGTGCCAGCAGTCCTCGGCAGGGGGCGAACGAGCAGTACTTC | CASSPRQGANEQYF
TRBJ2-5 | NA | TRBV11-3 | NA | TGTGCCAGCAGCTTAGACAATAGATTAGAGACCCAGTACTTC | CASSLDNRLETQYF
TRBJ2-5 | TRBD1 | TRBV5-8 | NA | TGTGCCAGCAGCCCGGGACAGAGAGTGGGACAAGAGACCCAGTACTTC | CASSPGQRVGQETQYF
TRBJ1-3 | NA | TRBV12-3/TRBV12-4 | NA | TGTGCCAGCAGCCCCGGGGGAAGAAACACCATATATTTT | CASSPGGRNTIYF
TRBJ2-7 | NA | TRBV21-1 | NA | TGTGCCAGCAGCCCGGGTCCTACCTACGAGCAGTACTTC | CASSPGPTYEQYF
TRBJ2-1 | NA | TRBV11-2 | NA | TGTGCCAGCAGCGCAGGGTCCAGCTCCTACAATGAGCAGTTCTTC | CASSAGSSSYNEQFF
TRBJ2-1 | NA | TRBV6-2/TRBV6-3 | NA | TGTGCCAGCAGTTACTTGCGGGGTCGAGCCCCCTACTCCTACAATGAGCAGTTCTTC | CASSYLRGRAPYSYNEQFF
TRBJ2-3 | NA | TRBV15 | once | TGTGCCACCAGCACTGCCCAAAGGGGATTGTTGACATTTCGCACAGATACGCAGTATTTT | CATSTAQRGLLTFRTDTQYF
TRBJ1-2 | TRBD1 | TRBV15 | NA | TGTGCCACCAGCAGGGGACAGTTCTATGGCTACACCTTC | CATSRGQFYGYTF
TRBJ1-6 | NA | TRBV2 | once | TGTGCCAGCAGTGAAACCCGGGTTTATAATTCACCCCTCCACTTT | CASSETRVYNSPLHF
TRBJ1-4 | NA | TRBV5-4 | NA | TGTGCCAGCAGCTTGGGGGGAACGGGGATTAATGAAAAACTGTTTTTT | CASSLGGTGINEKLFF
TRBJ1-2 | NA | TRBV2 | NA | TGTGCCAGTGGGGGGACGAACTATGGCTACACCTTC | CASGGTNYGYTF
TRBJ2-2 | NA | TRBV3-1/TRBV3-2 | NA | TGTGCCAGCAGCCAACCCGGAGGCGGGGAGCTGTTTTTT | CASSQPGGGELFF
TRBJ2-5 | NA | TRBV5-1 | few | TGCGCCAGCAGCTTGGGGACACTTCAAGAGACCCAGTACTTC | CASSLGTLQETQYF
TRBJ1-5 | TRBD1 | TRBV2 | NA | TGTGCCAGCAGTGCCGACAGGGGTAGCAATCAGCCCCAGCATTTT | CASSADRGSNQPQHF
TRBJ1-5 | NA | TRBV6-6 | NA | TGTGCCTCCCGGACAGTTAGCAATCAGCCCCAGCATTTT | CASRTVSNQPQHF
TRBJ1-1 | NA | TRBV29-1 | NA | TGCAGCGTTGCTTTGTTGAGGGGAGGGACTGAAGCTTTCTTT | CSVALLRGGTEAFF
TRBJ1-5 | NA | TRBV12-3/TRBV12-4 | few | TGTGCCAGCAGCCCCCAGAGCAATCAGCCCCAGCATTTT | CASSPQSNQPQHF
TRBJ1-5 | NA | TRBV5-6 | many | TGTGCCAGCAGCAGTCAGACGAGGAGCAATCAGCCCCAGCATTTT | CASSSQTRSNQPQHF
TRBJ1-1 | NA | TRBV6-2/TRBV6-3 | NA | TGTGCCAGCAGTTGGCAGGGGAACACTGAAGCTTTCTTT | CASSWQGNTEAFF
TRBJ2-2 | TRBD2 | TRBV7-9 | NA | TGTGCCACCGGTCGTGCGGGGGTAACCGGGGAGCTGTTTTTT | CATGRAGVTGELFF
TRBJ1-2 | NA | TRBV2 | NA | TGTGCCAGCAGTGATAACAGGGACTATGGCTACACCTTC | CASSDNRDYGYTF
TRBJ2-2 | TRBD1 | TRBV19 | NA | TGTGCCAGTAACCGGGGACAGGGTTACACCGGGGAGCTGTTTTTT | CASNRGQGYTGELFF
TRBJ1-1 | NA | TRBV7-2 | NA | TGTGCCAGCAGCGGGGGGGGGCTGAGGACTGAAGCTTTCTTT | CASSGGGLRTEAFF
TRBJ2-7 | NA | TRBV12-3/TRBV12-4 | NA | TGTGCCAGCAGTCGGACATCCTACGAGCAGTACTTC | CASSRTSYEQYF
TRBJ1-3 | NA | TRBV4-2 | NA | TGTGCCAGCAGCCAAGATGGGAGCTCTGGAAACACCATATATTTT | CASSQDGSSGNTIYF
TRBJ2-4 | NA | TRBV4-1 | few | TGCGCCAGCAGCCAAGATTCGAATAATCAGTATCACATTCAGTACTTC | CASSQDSNNQYHIQYF
TRBJ1-1 | TRBD1 | TRBV7-6 | NA | TGTGCCAGCAGCCCCGACAGGGTTGGAGTGAACACTGAAGCTTTCTTT | CASSPDRVGVNTEAFF
TRBJ1-6 | TRBD1 | TRBV9 | NA | TGTGCCAGCAGCGGTGCCGGGACAGGTTCCTCACCCCTCCACTTT | CASSGAGTGSSPLHF
TRBJ1-3 | NA | TRBV18 | NA | TGTGCCAGCTCACCATCGGACAGCGCTGGAAACACCATATATTTT | CASSPSDSAGNTIYF
TRBJ2-1 | TRBD2 | TRBV27 | NA | TGTGCCAGCAGTAAGATAGCGGGGGGGCAGGGTTTGTACAATGAGCAGTTCTTC | CASSKIAGGQGLYNEQFF
TRBJ2-3 | NA | TRBV9 | once | TGTGCCAGCAGCTTACAGGCTAGCACAGATACGCAGTATTTT | CASSLQASTDTQYF
TRBJ1-2 | TRBD1 | TRBV9 | few | TGTGCCAGCAGCGTAGCTCACAGGGGAGTCTATGGCTACACCTTC | CASSVAHRGVYGYTF
TRBJ1-1 | TRBD1 | TRBV5-1 | NA | TGCGCCAGCAGCGGGGGACAGCAAGCTTTCTTT | CASSGGQQAFF
TRBJ1-6 | NA | TRBV7-9 | NA | TGTGCCAGCAGCCCAAGGGGTAAAGTAGGTTCACCCCTCCACTTT | CASSPRGKVGSPLHF
TRBJ2-3 | NA | TRBV4-3 | NA | TGCGCCAGCAGCCAAGATTCAGGGCCCAGCACAGATACGCAGTATTTT | CASSQDSGPSTDTQYF
TRBJ2-1 | TRBD1 | TRBV11-3 | NA | TGTGCCAGCAGCTTAGGTTGGTCCGTGGGACAGGAGGACTACAATGAGCAGTTCTTC | CASSLGWSVGQEDYNEQFF
TRBJ1-5 | NA | TRBV27 | NA | TGTGCCAGCAGTACCAGGGATAGCAATCAGCCCCAGCATTTT | CASSTRDSNQPQHF
TRBJ2-3 | TRBD1 | TRBV19 | NA | TGTGCCAGTTCGGACAGGGGGAGCACAGATACGCAGTATTTT | CASSDRGSTDTQYF